This T cell receptor (beta chain) originates from a study of CD8 T cells in ankylosing spondylitis. Between the trimmed V and J ends, which lost 0 bases and 2 bases, there was a span of 11 bases. This CDR3 region has 15 residues. Germline V gene sequence: CDR1 MNHEY, CDR2 SMNVEV (reference sequence). TCRdb re-analysed the 5' RACE reads in MiXCR, keeping a single row per CDR3 protein. The table lists 150,000 to 200,000 distinct CDR3 sequences, roughly 13% of them singletons. What was sequenced was blood, either unsorted or a sorted T cell fraction (not recorded which). The receptor's source is a male donor with ankylosing spondylitis or in good health (not recorded which). The rearrangement joins TRBV27 to TRBJ2-7, with a possible D match to TRBD1 (6 bases). CDR3 protein: CASSLSSGAAYEQYF. CDR3 bases: TGTGCCAGCAGTTTATCGTCAGGGGCGGCCTACGAGCAGTACTTC.